These 14 T cell receptor beta chains came from one sample sequenced in a study of cytomegalovirus exposure and HLA in healthy donors. Researchers ran the PCR with 60 Vbeta and 13 Jbeta primers. Clones were read by immunoSEQ multiplex PCR, and TCRdb kept only the in-frame ones, dropping some. The sample yields roughly 110,000 clones, 71% seen once. Specimen: PBMCs. These receptors were taken from a female donor in good health and CMV-seronegative.

The chain uses TRBV21-1 and TRBJ2-1; the tabulated D call, TRBD2, remains unverified against the DNA. TRBV21-1 is described as a pseudogene. This CDR3 spans 15 amino acids. In DNA form, the CDR3 reads TGTGTCAGCAGCGATCCCCGGGGGGGCTGGAATGAGCAGTTCTTC. It specifies CVSSDPRGGWNEQFF.

Only a few counts were recorded for this clone. V is TRBV19 and J is TRBJ1-1; a possible D gene is TRBD1 (5 bases). The CDR3 sequence is 14 residues long. Germline-derived CDR1 and CDR2 are LNHDA and SQIVND (reference sequence). V was pared by 5 bases and J by 4 bases, with 14 bases between. The chain's CDR3 is CASSVLTVPTEAFF. CDR3 nucleotide sequence: TGTGCCAGTAGTGTTCTGACAGTTCCCACTGAAGCTTTCTTT.

The chain joins TRBV29-1 to TRBJ2-1; 10 positions agree with TRBD1. This CDR3 contains 13 residues. Germline V gene sequence: CDR1 SQVTM, CDR2 ANQGSEA. Losses at the gene ends were 6 bases for V and 7 bases for J; bases not matched to a gene: 6. The CDR3 DNA reads as TGCAGCGTAAGACAGGGGGCTAGGAATGAGCAGTTCTTC. Translating it yields CSVRQGARNEQFF.

The chain carries TRBV11-3 and TRBJ2-2, with 8 nucleotides matching TRBD2. The length of the CDR3 is 13 residues. Germline lookup yields CDR1 SGHNT and CDR2 YENEEA. The V gene end was trimmed by 6 bases and the J gene end by 6 bases; junction bases not matched to a gene: 3. In DNA form, the CDR3 reads TGTGCCAGCAGAGCGGGAGAGGCCGGGGAGCTGTTTTTT. Translation gives CASRAGEAGELFF. The full variable domain, rest sourced from reference TRBV11-3 and TRBJ2-2, is EAGVVQSPRYKIIEKKQPVAFWCNPISGHNTLYWYLQNLGQGPELLIRYENEEAVDDSQLPKDRFSAERLKGVDSTLKIQPAELGDSAVYLCASRAGEAGELFFGEGSRLTVL.

The V gene is TRBV4-3, the J gene TRBJ2-4; TRBD1 agrees at 8 bases. Germline V lookup: CDR1 LGHNA, CDR2 YSLEER. The junction had 5 bases not matched to a gene; V was cut back by 1 base and J by 9 bases. The CDR3 sequence is 14 residues long. This CDR3 reads CASSQGQGASIQYF. DNA for the CDR3: TGCGCCAGCAGCCAAGGGCAGGGGGCAAGCATTCAGTACTTC.

The rearrangement joins TRBV11-2 to TRBJ1-1; D remains ambiguous. Germline V lookup: CDR1 SGHAT, CDR2 FQNNGV. V was trimmed by 6 bases and J by 0 bases, leaving 11 bases between them. This CDR3 spans 14 amino acids. The chain's CDR3 is CASRLLHLNTEAFF. DNA of the CDR3: TGTGCCAGCAGACTACTGCACTTGAACACTGAAGCTTTCTTT. Full variable domain (missing parts from reference TRBV11-2 and TRBJ1-1): EAGVAQSPRYKIIEKRQSVAFWCNPISGHATLYWYQQILGQGPKLLIQFQNNGVVDDSQLPKDRFSAERLKGVDSTLKIQPAKLEDSAVYLCASRLLHLNTEAFFGQGTRLTVV.

This clone has more than one count but fewer than ten. The gene calls are TRBV19 and TRBJ2-1, with D tentatively TRBD2 (7 bases). This CDR3 spans 18 amino acids. The germline V and J ends were trimmed by 3 bases and 6 bases, with 24 bases remaining between them. CDR1 is LNHDA and CDR2 is SQIVND in the germline V gene (reference sequence). The CDR3 bases are TGTGCCAGTAGTATCCGGGGGAGGGGGGATCCGGGGGGCAATGAGCAGTTCTTC. It codes for CASSIRGRGDPGGNEQFF.

The chain combines TRBV19 with TRBJ2-1; 9 bases match TRBD2. The CDR3 is made up of 16 amino acids. Germline V gene lookup returns CDR1 LNHDA and CDR2 SQIVND (reference sequence). V trimming: 1 base; J trimming: 4 bases; junction bases outside the gene matches: 5. The DNA for the CDR3 is TGTGCCAGTAGTATAGGGAGCGGGAGGTCTTACAATGAGCAGTTCTTC. It is translated as CASSIGSGRSYNEQFF.

V usage is TRBV30 and J usage is TRBJ1-2; tentative D call: TRBD1 (5 bases). The CDR3 is made up of 14 amino acids. Germline values: CDR1 GTSNPN, CDR2 SVGIG (reference sequence). V was cut by 1 base and J by 4 bases, with 13 bases left in between. The CDR3 reads CAWSAGRVLYGYTF. The CDR3 DNA reads as TGTGCCTGGAGTGCAGGCAGGGTTCTCTATGGCTACACCTTC.

J is TRBJ2-1 and V is TRBV5-1; D might be TRBD2 (6 bases). The CDR3 covers 14 residues. CDR1 is SGHRS and CDR2 is YFSETQ in the germline V gene. V gave up 0 bases and J gave up 5 bases, with 9 bases separating them. CDR3 loop: CASSLAGGNNEQFF. The DNA for the CDR3 is TGCGCCAGCAGCTTGGCTGGAGGGAACAATGAGCAGTTCTTC.

The chain is built from TRBV4-3 and TRBJ2-3, with 7 bases aligning to TRBD2. Germline trimming cut 1 base from V and 1 base from J; bases unmatched to any gene: 8. Per germline, CDR1 LGHNA and CDR2 YSLEER. This CDR3 comprises 17 residues. In DNA form, the CDR3 reads TGCGCCAGCAGCCAAGTAGCGGGCGGCGGGGGCACAGATACGCAGTATTTT. This codes for CASSQVAGGGGTDTQYF.

The DNA for the CDR3 is TGTGCCAGCAGTAGATTCGGACAGGGGGCCTACGAGCAGTACTTC. Its translation is CASSRFGQGAYEQYF. V gene TRBV6-5 combines with J gene TRBJ2-7; 10 bases agree with TRBD1. CDR3 size: 15 residues. V shed 5 bases, J shed 2 bases, and the junction held 6 bases outside the gene matches. CDR1 and CDR2 from the germline V gene are MNHEY and SVGAGI.

This clone came up a few times. A much more abundant neighbour one base away suggests this may be a read error. The J gene is TRBJ2-3, the V gene TRBV5-1; possibly TRBD1 for D (6 bases). The CDR3 length is 14 residues. The germline V gene has CDR1 SGHRS and CDR2 YFSETQ. V lost 8 bases and J 3 bases, leaving 16 bases between the germline ends. CDR3 residues: CASVQGASTDTQYF. The CDR3 coding sequence is TGCGCCAGTGTACAGGGTGCCAGTACAGATACGCAGTATTTT.

The chain combines TRBV2 with TRBJ2-1, with D possibly TRBD1 on 5 matching bases. CDR1 SNHLY and CDR2 FYNNEI come from the germline V gene. Trimming shortened V by 5 bases and J by 5 bases, and 10 bases separated the two germline ends. The CDR3 length is 13 residues. CDR3 protein: CASSTTGHNEQFF. In DNA form, the CDR3 reads TGTGCCAGCAGTACAACAGGTCACAATGAGCAGTTCTTC.